These 21 T cell receptor beta chains came from one sample sequenced in a study of blood T cell repertoires in COVID-19. Generated by immunoSEQ multiplex PCR, the TCRdb table keeps only in-frame clones and is missing some. The table has approximately 260,000 clones, more than 70% seen once. Sequenced sample: peripheral blood. The receptors were sampled from a woman in her forties who had recovered from COVID-19.

This chain joins TRBV27 and TRBJ2-1, with 7 bases aligning to TRBD2. V lost 6 bases to trimming and J lost 0 bases; unmatched junction nucleotides: 14. CDR3 size: 18 residues. CDR1 and CDR2 from the germline V gene are MNHEY and SMNVEV (reference sequence). Here the CDR3 DNA reads TGTGCCAGCAGAGGCCGTTGGCTAGCGGTAAGCTCCTACAATGAGCAGTTCTTC. Translation: CASRGRWLAVSSYNEQFF.

V and J are TRBV18 and TRBJ2-1; 7 nucleotides line up with TRBD2. This CDR3 has 13 amino acids. Trimming at V came to 1 base and at J to 15 bases, leaving 9 bases not matched to a gene. Germline V lookup: CDR1 KGHSH, CDR2 LQKENI. This chain's CDR3 is CASSPQGGLGPFF. Here the CDR3 DNA reads TGTGCCAGCTCACCACAGGGAGGGCTAGGCCCGTTCTTC.

A single count supports this clone. The chain uses TRBV24-1 and TRBJ2-1; 8 nucleotides align to TRBD1. The V and J ends lost 3 bases and 3 bases, in that order; junction bases with no gene match: 3. The CDR3 runs 15 residues. Germline CDR1 and CDR2: KGHDR and SFDVKD. The CDR3 bases are TGTGCCACCAGTGATCCCGGGACAGGCTACAATGAGCAGTTCTTC. Translated, it gives CATSDPGTGYNEQFF.

With respect to this clone: This CDR3 is also generated by other DNA sequences in the sample. The chain links TRBV30 to TRBJ1-2; 7 bases are shared with TRBD1. Per germline, CDR1 GTSNPN and CDR2 SVGIG (reference sequence). V was pared by 2 bases and J by 7 bases, with 1 base of the junction left unmatched. The CDR3 extends over 11 amino acids. CDR3 residues: CAWSSGGGYTF. In DNA form, the CDR3 reads TGTGCCTGGAGTTCAGGGGGTGGCTACACCTTC.

The V and J genes are TRBV11-3 and TRBJ2-5; 9 bases fit TRBD2. The CDR3 has 14 residues. In germline, CDR1 is SGHNT, CDR2 YENEEA. J lost 7 bases, V lost 1 base, and 4 bases had no gene match. The CDR3 reads CASSLVAGGLTQYF. CDR3 nucleotides: TGTGCCAGCAGCTTAGTCGCGGGAGGGTTGACCCAGTACTTC.

V and J are TRBV6-5 and TRBJ2-1, with a possible D match to TRBD2 (5 bases). Germline loops: CDR1 MNHEY, CDR2 SVGAGI. This CDR3 spans 13 amino acids. Trimming took off 5 bases at V and 7 bases at J, with 12 bases between the two ends. In DNA, the CDR3 is TGTGCCAGCAGTCCCACTAGAGCGAATGAGCAGTTCTTC. Residues: CASSPTRANEQFF.

This chain joins TRBV2 and TRBJ2-5, with 9 bases identical to TRBD2. Trimming took 6 bases from V and 4 from J; bases not matched to a gene: 3. The CDR3 consists of 13 residues. Germline V gene lookup returns CDR1 SNHLY and CDR2 FYNNEI. Here the CDR3 reads CASRVTSGETQYF. For the CDR3, the DNA is TGTGCCAGCAGGGTGACTAGCGGAGAGACCCAGTACTTC.

The J gene is TRBJ2-7, the V gene TRBV7-2; TRBD2 agrees at 12 bases. The germline V gene encodes CDR1 SGHTA and CDR2 FQGNSA. V lost 5 bases and J lost 2; bases outside the gene matches: 4. The CDR3 covers 15 residues. The CDR3 sequence: CASSPSGGAAYEQYF. The CDR3 bases are TGTGCCAGCAGCCCTAGCGGGGGGGCGGCCTACGAGCAGTACTTC.

The V and J genes are TRBV11-3 and TRBJ2-4; TRBD2 matches 12 bases. Per germline, CDR1 SGHNT and CDR2 YENEEA. This CDR3 region has 19 residues. Trimming removed 4 bases from V and 0 bases from J; junction bases left unmatched: 10. Here the CDR3 DNA reads TGTGCCAGCAGCTCCCGGACTAGCGGGGTTCTACTAGCCAAAAACATTCAGTACTTC. Translation gives CASSSRTSGVLLAKNIQYF.

The V gene is TRBV20-1, the J gene TRBJ2-4; D is possibly TRBD2 (5 bases). The CDR3 runs 17 residues. V lost 3 bases to trimming and J lost 0 bases, with 18 bases between them. CDR1 and CDR2 (germline): DFQATT, SNEGSKA (reference sequence). For the CDR3, the DNA is TGCAGTGCTAGTCCCGGGGTGAGAGCGCTAGCCAAAAACATTCAGTACTTC. This encodes CSASPGVRALAKNIQYF.

The DNA of the CDR3 is TGTGCCAGCAGCGTAGAAGCCCCAGATACGCAGTATTTT. The encoded protein is CASSVEAPDTQYF. J is TRBJ2-3 and V is TRBV9, with D hard to call. Per germline, CDR1 SGDLS and CDR2 YYNGEE. Deletions cut 0 bases from V and 4 bases from J, with 6 bases between. The CDR3 length is 13 residues.

The gene calls are TRBV19 and TRBJ1-1; 8 bases fit TRBD1. Germline CDR1 and CDR2: LNHDA and SQIVND (reference sequence). The length of the CDR3 is 16 residues. After removal of 6 bases from V and 2 bases from J, the junction contained 11 bases not matched to a gene. The CDR3, as DNA: TGTGCCAGTAGCGACGCCAGGGGGCGCGTTAACACTGAAGCTTTCTTT. Protein sequence: CASSDARGRVNTEAFF.

This sequence joins TRBV4-3 and TRBJ2-2; unclear D gene. CDR1 and CDR2 from the germline V gene are LGHNA and YSLEER. V lost 0 bases and J 6 bases, leaving 8 bases between the germline ends. This CDR3 region has 14 residues. The CDR3, as DNA: TGCGCCAGCAGCCAAGATTTCGGGTCCGGGGAGCTGTTTTTT. Protein sequence: CASSQDFGSGELFF.

The rearrangement joins TRBV28 to TRBJ1-5, with 8 nucleotides matching TRBD1. The CDR3 has 14 amino acids. CDR1 and CDR2 from the germline V gene are MDHEN and SYDVKM. After removal of 6 bases from V and 6 bases from J, the junction contained 7 bases not matched to a gene. In nucleotides, the CDR3 is TGTGCCAGCAGCTCCAGGGGGCTGGTTCAGCCCCAGCATTTT. This codes for CASSSRGLVQPQHF.

This chain connects TRBV19 to TRBJ1-1, with TRBD1 as a possible D gene (6 bases). The V and J ends lost 3 bases and 5 bases respectively, with 16 bases between them. The germline V gene has CDR1 LNHDA and CDR2 SQIVND (reference sequence). The CDR3 has 15 residues. The CDR3 DNA follows: TGTGCCAGTAGTATTTTTTCTGGGGGCGGAACTGAAGCTTTCTTT. Translating gives CASSIFSGGGTEAFF.

This clone showed up just once. This chain uses TRBV7-3 with TRBJ2-7; D unclear. With 1 base removed from V and 0 bases from J, the gap between germline ends came to 7 bases. The V gene's germline CDR1 is SGHTA and CDR2 FQGTGA. The CDR3 consists of 14 residues. The CDR3 spells CASSLNHGSYEQYF. CDR3 DNA: TGTGCCAGCAGCTTAAACCACGGCTCCTACGAGCAGTACTTC.

V and J are TRBV13 and TRBJ1-2; tentatively, D is TRBD1 (6 bases). Germline loops: CDR1 PRHDT, CDR2 FYEKMQ (reference sequence). Between the trimmed V and J ends, which lost 5 bases and 4 bases, there was a span of 17 bases. The CDR3 sequence is 15 residues long. CDR3 DNA: TGTGCCAGCAGCCTCAGGGGCATCCCTAGCTATGGCTACACCTTC. Its protein product is CASSLRGIPSYGYTF.

This chain joins TRBV6-6 and TRBJ1-4, with D hard to call. V lost 8 bases and J 5 bases, leaving 15 bases between the germline ends. In germline, CDR1 is MNHNY, CDR2 SVGAGI (reference sequence). This CDR3 contains 14 residues. The CDR3 nucleotides read TGTGCCAGCCGAACGGCGGGGTCAAATGAAAAACTGTTTTTT. This sequence encodes CASRTAGSNEKLFF.

This chain links TRBV7-6 with TRBJ2-7, with 11 bases that match TRBD2. This CDR3 has 14 amino acids. Trimming at V came to 3 bases and at J to 4 bases, leaving 2 bases not matched to a gene. Per germline, CDR1 SGHVS and CDR2 FNYEAQ. CDR3: CASSFGTSGYEQYF. The CDR3 nucleotides read TGTGCCAGCAGCTTTGGGACTAGCGGATACGAGCAGTACTTC.

The gene calls are TRBV28 and TRBJ2-7, with 7 bases lining up with TRBD1. V dropped 5 bases and J dropped 5; count of bases not matched to a gene: 6. This CDR3 region has 13 residues. In germline, CDR1 is MDHEN, CDR2 SYDVKM. As DNA, the CDR3 is TGTGCCAGCAGTATGGGGCAGGGGGACGAGCAGTACTTC. It is translated as CASSMGQGDEQYF.

The CDR3 DNA reads as TGTGCCAGCAGTGCCGGGACTAGTTCTCGTGAGCAGTTCTTC. Protein: CASSAGTSSREQFF. The chain is built from TRBV11-3 and TRBJ2-1; 8 bases map to TRBD2. The J segment lost 9 bases and the V segment lost 6 bases, leaving 10 bases of the junction unmatched. The CDR3 runs to 14 residues. Looked up from germline, CDR1 is SGHNT and CDR2 is YENEEA. Supplemented by reference TRBV11-3 and TRBJ2-1, the full variable domain reads EAGVVQSPRYKIIEKKQPVAFWCNPISGHNTLYWYLQNLGQGPELLIRYENEEAVDDSQLPKDRFSAERLKGVDSTLKIQPAELGDSAVYLCASSAGTSSREQFFGPGTRLTVL.